The 22 T cell receptor beta chains in this list originate from one sample, sequenced in a study of blood T cell repertoires in COVID-19. Data came from immunoSEQ multiplex PCR; TCRdb stores just in-frame clones and leaves some out. The sample carries roughly 140,000 clones, approximately 90% recorded once. The specimen was peripheral blood. These receptors were collected from a middle-aged woman with acute or convalescent COVID-19.

The chain joins TRBV5-5 to TRBJ2-5, with 9 bases lining up with TRBD2. CDR1 and CDR2 from the germline V gene are SGHKS and YYEKEE (reference sequence). The CDR3 consists of 16 residues. Losses at the gene ends were 1 base for V and 5 bases for J; bases not matched to a gene: 9. The CDR3 here is CASSLSTGSGRETQYF. In nucleotides, the CDR3 is TGTGCCAGCAGCTTGTCGACAGGGAGCGGGAGGGAGACCCAGTACTTC.

The chain employs TRBV25-1 and TRBJ1-3, with D tentatively TRBD1 (5 bases). The CDR3 is 14 residues long. Germline values: CDR1 MGHDK, CDR2 SYGVNS. V was pared by 0 bases and J by 11 bases, with 14 bases between. This CDR3 reads CASSEYWQGTAIYF. DNA for the CDR3: TGTGCCAGCAGTGAATATTGGCAGGGCACGGCCATATATTTT.

The chain recombines TRBV29-1 with TRBJ2-3; no clear D. CDR3 length equals 12 residues. V dropped 3 bases and J dropped 1 base, with 5 bases sitting between them. Germline V lookup: CDR1 SQVTM, CDR2 ANQGSEA. The CDR3, as DNA: TGCAGCGTTGATCAGGGCACAGATACGCAGTATTTT. Its protein is CSVDQGTDTQYF.

In DNA, the CDR3 is TGTGCCAGCAGAATTACAGGGAACACAGATACGCAGTATTTT. It specifies CASRITGNTDTQYF. This chain connects TRBV28 to TRBJ2-3, with D maybe TRBD1 (6 bases). Germline V gene sequence: CDR1 MDHEN, CDR2 SYDVKM. Trimming removed 6 bases from V and 2 bases from J, with 12 bases in between. The CDR3 has 14 residues.

This clone was recorded a few times. This chain links TRBV7-8 with TRBJ1-5; 7 bases match TRBD1. Germline CDR1 reads SGHVS; CDR2 reads FQNEAQ. The CDR3 has 16 residues. V dropped 2 bases and J dropped 7; count of bases not matched to a gene: 11. The CDR3 protein is CASSLYDRVAWQPQHF. In DNA form, the CDR3 reads TGTGCCAGCAGCTTATACGACAGGGTGGCGTGGCAGCCCCAGCATTTT.

The CDR3 DNA sequence: TGTGCCAGCAGCTACGACTACGTCCGAAACATTCAGTACTTC. Residues: CASSYDYVRNIQYF. The chain is built from TRBV7-2 and TRBJ2-4, with a weak D call TRBD2 (5 bases). This CDR3 is 14 amino acids long. V lost 4 bases, J lost 6 bases, and 13 bases lay in between. CDR1 is SGHTA, CDR2 FQGNSA, per germline. The whole variable domain, remainder taken from reference TRBV7-2 and TRBJ2-4, is GAGVSQSPSNKVTEKGKDVELRCDPISGHTALYWYRQSLGQGLEFLIYFQGNSAPDKSGLPSDRFSAERTGGSVSTLTIQRTQQEDSAVYLCASSYDYVRNIQYFGAGTRLSVL.

The chain has TRBV11-2 and TRBJ2-2, with D perhaps TRBD2 (6 bases). The germline V and J ends were trimmed by 5 bases and 2 bases, with 12 bases remaining between them. This CDR3 is 15 amino acids long. Per the germline V gene, CDR1 is SGHAT and CDR2 is FQNNGV. The CDR3 spells CASSPTSTNTGELFF. The DNA for the CDR3 is TGTGCCAGCAGCCCAACTAGCACCAACACCGGGGAGCTGTTTTTT.

The gene calls are TRBV15 and TRBJ1-6, with a tentative D call TRBD1 (5 bases). Germline assignment: CDR1 LNHNV and CDR2 YYDKDF (reference sequence). The V end was cut by 5 bases, the J end by 7 bases, with 15 bases between. The CDR3 is made up of 15 amino acids. The CDR3 spells CATSGGRGGNSPLHF. For the CDR3, the DNA is TGTGCCACCAGCGGGGGTAGGGGAGGCAATTCACCCCTCCACTTT.

The count of this clone is one. This chain joins TRBV27 and TRBJ1-6, with D possibly being TRBD1 (5 bases). CDR1 MNHEY and CDR2 SMNVEV come from the germline V gene (reference sequence). The CDR3 is made up of 17 amino acids. Trimming left V 3 bases short and J 7 bases short, with 19 bases between. DNA for the CDR3: TGTGCCAGCAGTTTTGAGACAGTCGGGAGATCCAATTCACCCCTCCACTTT. It specifies CASSFETVGRSNSPLHF.

The chain uses TRBV5-4 and TRBJ2-1; D remains ambiguous. V lost 0 bases and J 4 bases, leaving 14 bases between the germline ends. CDR3 length: 16 amino acids. The germline CDR1 and CDR2 sequences are SGHNT and YYREEE (reference sequence). CDR3 coding DNA: TGTGCCAGCAGCTTGGGAGTCCAGCGAACTTACAATGAGCAGTTCTTC. Translated: CASSLGVQRTYNEQFF.

This clone occurred a few times. The V and J genes are TRBV6-5 and TRBJ2-1, with TRBD2 matching 9 bases. Germline CDR1 is MNHEY and CDR2 is SVGAGI. Unmatched junction bases numbered 14, after V lost 8 bases and J lost 9 bases. CDR3 length equals 15 residues. Here the CDR3 DNA reads TGTGCCAGCTGTCTAAGGACTAGCGCCGTTGGTGAGCAGTTCTTC. Its translation: CASCLRTSAVGEQFF.

The genes are TRBV5-1 and TRBJ1-6, with TRBD1 matching over 7 bases. The CDR3 is 16 amino acids. Trimming cost V 3 bases and J 7 bases; bases outside gene matches: 10. Germline V gene data show CDR1 as SGHRS and CDR2 as YFSETQ. CDR3 protein: CASSSDRGQNNSPLHF. CDR3 nucleotide sequence: TGCGCCAGCAGCTCGGATCGGGGACAGAACAATTCACCCCTCCACTTT.

This clone was recorded once. The V and J genes are TRBV30 and TRBJ1-1; 10 bases match TRBD1. The germline gives CDR1 GTSNPN, CDR2 SVGIG (reference sequence). J gave up 11 bases and V 3 bases, and 12 bases lay outside the gene matches. There are 14 residues in the CDR3. The CDR3 reads CAWSKDRGGLSAFF. CDR3 sequence (DNA): TGTGCCTGGAGCAAGGACAGGGGGGGCCTTTCTGCTTTCTTT.

The V gene is TRBV2, the J gene TRBJ1-1; D might be TRBD1 (6 bases). This CDR3 is 14 amino acids long. Germline CDR1 SNHLY, CDR2 FYNNEI. V was shortened by 10 bases and J by 0 bases, with 15 bases between the two germline ends. In DNA form, the CDR3 reads TGTGCCACCAGATACAGGGTACTGAACACTGAAGCTTTCTTT. This codes for CATRYRVLNTEAFF.

The V gene is TRBV9, the J gene TRBJ2-4, with 7 positions matching TRBD2. Per germline, CDR1 SGDLS and CDR2 YYNGEE. The CDR3 is 16 residues long. V gave up 3 bases and J gave up 1 base; unmatched junction bases: 7. The DNA of the CDR3 is TGTGCCAGCAGCGAGGATAGCGGGCCTGCCAAAAACATTCAGTACTTC. Its protein is CASSEDSGPAKNIQYF. The full variable domain, in which reference TRBV9 and TRBJ2-4 provide the parts outside the CDR3, is DSGVTQTPKHLITATGQRVTLRCSPRSGDLSVYWYQQSLDQGLQFLIQYYNGEERAKGNILERFSAQQFPDLHSELNLSSLELGDSALYFCASSEDSGPAKNIQYFGAGTRLSVL.

The chain employs TRBV5-1 and TRBJ2-7; 10 bases fit TRBD2. Trimming removed 1 base from V and 1 base from J; junction bases left unmatched: 2. The CDR3 consists of 15 residues. Germline assignment: CDR1 SGHRS and CDR2 YFSETQ. CDR3 region: CASSLSSGGSYEQYF. The DNA for the CDR3 is TGCGCCAGCAGCTTGTCTAGCGGGGGATCCTACGAGCAGTACTTC.

There are a few counts of this clone. This chain joins TRBV6-5 and TRBJ1-5, with unresolved D. The germline V and J ends were trimmed by 0 bases and 5 bases, with 5 bases remaining between them. The germline V gene has CDR1 MNHEY and CDR2 SVGAGI. This CDR3 comprises 13 residues. CDR3 nucleotides: TGTGCCAGCAGTTACTCCGGGGATCAGCCCCAGCATTTT. It encodes CASSYSGDQPQHF.

J is TRBJ2-1 and V is TRBV7-9; 9 nucleotides line up with TRBD2. The CDR3 has 15 amino acids. The trim removed 3 bases at V and 6 bases at J, leaving 6 bases unmatched. Germline-derived CDR1 and CDR2 are SEHNR and FQNEAQ (reference sequence). The CDR3 region is CASSFLAGAFNEQFF. In nucleotides, the CDR3 is TGTGCCAGCAGCTTCTTAGCGGGAGCGTTCAATGAGCAGTTCTTC.

This clone was detected a few times. The J gene is TRBJ1-6, the V gene TRBV27, with D tentatively TRBD1 (5 bases). With 6 bases removed from V and 2 bases from J, the gap between germline ends came to 17 bases. Germline V CDR1 and CDR2: MNHEY, SMNVEV (reference sequence). This CDR3 has 17 residues. DNA for the CDR3: TGTGCCAGCAGCCTAGGGGCAGGCGAAACCTATAATTCACCCCTCCACTTT. Translation gives CASSLGAGETYNSPLHF.

This chain joins TRBV11-2 and TRBJ2-7; D is perhaps TRBD2 (5 bases). The V gene's germline CDR1 is SGHAT and CDR2 FQNNGV. The length of the CDR3 is 16 residues. Trimming pared 0 bases from V and 0 bases from J, leaving 12 bases between. The CDR3 bases are TGTGCCAGCAGCTTAGATACTACGGGGAGCTCCTACGAGCAGTACTTC. Its translation is CASSLDTTGSSYEQYF.

This clone has just one count. The genes are TRBV12-5 and TRBJ2-1; 9 bases fit TRBD1. The CDR3 sequence is 17 residues long. The germline CDR1 and CDR2 sequences are LGHNT and FRNRAP. The V and J ends lost 5 bases and 3 bases, in that order; junction bases with no gene match: 11. CDR3: CASGDPGQGSFYNEQFF. The CDR3 DNA is TGTGCTAGTGGTGACCCGGGACAGGGATCCTTCTACAATGAGCAGTTCTTC.

The rearrangement uses TRBV28 and TRBJ2-1; 11 positions agree with TRBD1. V dropped 2 bases and J dropped 7; count of bases not matched to a gene: 4. Germline V gene sequence: CDR1 MDHEN, CDR2 SYDVKM. The length of the CDR3 is 15 residues. CDR3 residues: CASSLRDRGLNEQFF. The DNA of the CDR3 is TGTGCCAGCAGTTTAAGGGACAGGGGGTTGAATGAGCAGTTCTTC.